The sample holds a few counts of the clone carrying this T cell receptor beta chain. As yet, its antigen is unknown. The data are from a study of T-cell reconstitution after alpha-beta-depleted transplantation in children. General study results and limits: Alpha-beta T cells present about two months after transplant were reported to originate from several hundred expanded graft clones.

TCRbeta library construction was performed incorporating unique molecular identifiers. Each CDR3 protein gets one entry after TCRdb re-called the PCR reads with MiXCR. The table shows approximately 120,000 distinct CDR3 sequences, with 9.5% to 10% occurring only once. The CDR3 extends over 14 amino acids. Germline CDR1 ENHRY, CDR2 SYGVKD. V lost 6 bases and J 2 bases, leaving 8 bases between the germline ends. The receptor was derived from a girl in the first two years of life who had a stem cell transplant for combined immunodeficiency, so the T cells may come from the graft donor. This sample comprised PBMCs, mostly from graft donor cells, obtained 180 days after TCRalphabeta/CD19-depleted stem cell transplant. The chain is built from TRBV10-3 and TRBJ1-6; the D gene is possibly TRBD1 (5 bases). For the CDR3, the DNA is TGTGCCATCAGGAGGGACGCCTATAATTCACCCCTCCACTTT. Translating it yields CAIRRDAYNSPLHF.